The present entry profiles one T cell receptor beta chain with its context. The target antigen is unknown. Each CDR3 protein gets one entry after TCRdb re-called the 5' RACE reads with MiXCR. Of hundreds of thousands of distinct CDR3 sequences in the sample, 20% to 30% were seen once. These data originate in a study of T-cell memory formation after mild COVID-19. Study in general: Each donor largely had its own TCR clusters.

Study results and caveats: Balance between CD4 and CD8 was seen in clones contracting day 15 to 85, and a CD4+ lean was seen in later expanders.

The sequenced sample consisted of PBMCs or a T cell subset sorted from them (not recorded which). This TCR was sampled from an adult woman who had mild COVID-19 (a few samples of this study predate the infection). Cell type and time point are not known.

The CDR3 DNA is TGTGCCAGCAGCTTGTGGCAAGAGACCCAGTACTTC. It encodes CASSLWQETQYF. The V gene is TRBV5-5, the J gene TRBJ2-5; D remains unclear. CDR1 is SGHKS, CDR2 YYEKEE, per germline (reference sequence). V was cut by 1 base and J by 2 bases, with 3 bases left in between. The CDR3 length is 12 residues.